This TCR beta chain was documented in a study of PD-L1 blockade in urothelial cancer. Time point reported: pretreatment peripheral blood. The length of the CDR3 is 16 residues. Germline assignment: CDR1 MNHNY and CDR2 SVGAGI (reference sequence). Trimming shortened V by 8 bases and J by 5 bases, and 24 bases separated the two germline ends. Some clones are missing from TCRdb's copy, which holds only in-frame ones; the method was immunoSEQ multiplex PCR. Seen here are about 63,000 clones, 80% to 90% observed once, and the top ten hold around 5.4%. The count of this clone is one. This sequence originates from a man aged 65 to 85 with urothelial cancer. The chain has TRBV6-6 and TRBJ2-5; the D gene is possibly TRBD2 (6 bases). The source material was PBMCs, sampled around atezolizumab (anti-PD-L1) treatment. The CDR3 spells CASSNRRGSTGETQYF. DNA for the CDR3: TGTGCCAGCTCAAACAGGAGGGGTTCTACCGGCGAGACCCAGTACTTC.